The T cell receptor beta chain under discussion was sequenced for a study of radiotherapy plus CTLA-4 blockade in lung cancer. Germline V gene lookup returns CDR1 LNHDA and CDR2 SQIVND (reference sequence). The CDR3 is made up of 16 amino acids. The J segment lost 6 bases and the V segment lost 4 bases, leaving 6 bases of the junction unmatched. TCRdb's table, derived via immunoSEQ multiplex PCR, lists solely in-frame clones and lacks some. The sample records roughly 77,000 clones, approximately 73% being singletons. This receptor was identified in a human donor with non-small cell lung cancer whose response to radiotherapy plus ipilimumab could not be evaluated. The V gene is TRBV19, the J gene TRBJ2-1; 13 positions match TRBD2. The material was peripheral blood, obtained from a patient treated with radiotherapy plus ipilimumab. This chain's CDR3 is CASSTLTSGRPNEQFF. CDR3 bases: TGTGCCAGTAGTACATTGACTAGCGGGAGGCCCAATGAGCAGTTCTTC.